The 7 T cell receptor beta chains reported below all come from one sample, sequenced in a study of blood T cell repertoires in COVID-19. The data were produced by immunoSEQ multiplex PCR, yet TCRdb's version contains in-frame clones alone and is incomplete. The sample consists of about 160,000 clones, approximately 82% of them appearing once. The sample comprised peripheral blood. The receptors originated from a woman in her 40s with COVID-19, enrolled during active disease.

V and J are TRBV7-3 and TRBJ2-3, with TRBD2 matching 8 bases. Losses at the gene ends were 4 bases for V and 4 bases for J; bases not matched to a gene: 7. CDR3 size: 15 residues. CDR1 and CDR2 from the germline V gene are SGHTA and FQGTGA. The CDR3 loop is CASSSPGLGADTQYF. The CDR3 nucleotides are TGTGCCAGCAGCTCTCCGGGACTAGGTGCAGATACGCAGTATTTT.

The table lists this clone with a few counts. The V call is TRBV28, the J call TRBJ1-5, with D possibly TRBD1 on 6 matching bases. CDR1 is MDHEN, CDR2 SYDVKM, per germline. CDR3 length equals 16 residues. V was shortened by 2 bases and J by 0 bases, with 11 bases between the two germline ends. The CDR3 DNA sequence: TGTGCCAGCAGTTTACACCAGGGACATAGCAATCAGCCCCAGCATTTT. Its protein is CASSLHQGHSNQPQHF.

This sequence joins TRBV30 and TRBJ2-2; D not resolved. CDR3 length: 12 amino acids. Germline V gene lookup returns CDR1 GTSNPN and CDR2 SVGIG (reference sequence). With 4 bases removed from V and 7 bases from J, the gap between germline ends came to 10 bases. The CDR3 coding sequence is TGTGCCTGGAATGCCAGGTTCGGGGAGCTGTTTTTT. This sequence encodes CAWNARFGELFF. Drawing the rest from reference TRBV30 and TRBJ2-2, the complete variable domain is SQTIHQWPATLVQPVGSPLSLECTVEGTSNPNLYWYRQAAGRGLQLLFYSVGIGQISSEVPQNLSASRPQDRQFILSSKKLLLSDSGFYLCAWNARFGELFFGEGSRLTVL.

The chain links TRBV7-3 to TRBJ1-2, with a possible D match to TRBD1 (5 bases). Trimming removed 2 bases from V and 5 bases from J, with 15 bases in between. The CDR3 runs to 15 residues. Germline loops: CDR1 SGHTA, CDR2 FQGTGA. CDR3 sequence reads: CASSLDGGLLYGYTF. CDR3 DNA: TGTGCCAGCAGCTTAGACGGGGGTTTGCTGTATGGCTACACCTTC.

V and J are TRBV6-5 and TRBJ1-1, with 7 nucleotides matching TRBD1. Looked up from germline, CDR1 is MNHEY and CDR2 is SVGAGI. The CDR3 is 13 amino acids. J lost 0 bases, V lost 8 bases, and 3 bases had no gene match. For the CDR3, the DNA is TGTGCCAGCGCGGGACAGATGAACACTGAAGCTTTCTTT. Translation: CASAGQMNTEAFF.

The chain's CDR3 is CASSLGNTGTDEQFF. In DNA form, the CDR3 reads TGTGCCAGCAGCTTGGGGAACACCGGGACAGATGAGCAGTTCTTC. V is TRBV5-6 and J is TRBJ2-1; 7 bases line up with TRBD1. This CDR3 is built from 15 residues. With 0 bases clipped from V and 8 bases from J, the junction kept 8 bases outside the gene matches. CDR1 is SGHDT, CDR2 YYEEEE, per germline. The whole variable domain, filled in from reference TRBV5-6 and TRBJ2-1, reads DAGVTQSPTHLIKTRGQQVTLRCSPKSGHDTVSWYQQALGQGPQFIFQYYEEEERQRGNFPDRFSGHQFPNYSSELNVNALLLGDSALYLCASSLGNTGTDEQFFGPGTRLTVL.

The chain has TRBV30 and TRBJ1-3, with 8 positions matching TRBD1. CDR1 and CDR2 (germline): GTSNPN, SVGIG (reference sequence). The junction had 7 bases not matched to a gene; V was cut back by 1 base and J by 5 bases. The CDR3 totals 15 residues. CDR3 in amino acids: CAWSGDRGLRNTIYF. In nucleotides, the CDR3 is TGTGCCTGGAGTGGAGACAGGGGCCTCCGAAACACCATATATTTT.